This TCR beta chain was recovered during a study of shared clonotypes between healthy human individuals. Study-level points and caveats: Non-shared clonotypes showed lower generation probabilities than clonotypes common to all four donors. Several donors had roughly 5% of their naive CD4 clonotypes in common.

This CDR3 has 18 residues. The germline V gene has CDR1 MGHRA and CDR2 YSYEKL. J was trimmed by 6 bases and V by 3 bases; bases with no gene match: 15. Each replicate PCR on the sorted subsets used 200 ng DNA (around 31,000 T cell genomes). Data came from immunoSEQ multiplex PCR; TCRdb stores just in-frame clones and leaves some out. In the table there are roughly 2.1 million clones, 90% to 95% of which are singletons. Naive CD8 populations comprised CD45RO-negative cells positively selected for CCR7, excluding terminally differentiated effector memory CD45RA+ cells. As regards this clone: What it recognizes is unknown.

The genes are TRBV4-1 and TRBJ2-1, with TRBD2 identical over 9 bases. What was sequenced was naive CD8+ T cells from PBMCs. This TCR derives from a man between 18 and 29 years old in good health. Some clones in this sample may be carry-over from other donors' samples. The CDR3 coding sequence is TGCGCCAGCAGCCATCCTATGTCGGCGGGAGGGCCTCGCAATGAGCAGTTCTTC. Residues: CASSHPMSAGGPRNEQFF.